Following are 11 T cell receptor beta chains from one sample sequenced in a study of cytomegalovirus exposure and HLA in healthy donors. The PCR made use of 60 Vbeta and 13 Jbeta primers. Here immunoSEQ multiplex PCR was the method, and the copy in TCRdb shows in-frame clones only, minus some. The data contain 180,000 or so clones, more than 60% of them singletons. The sequenced sample was PBMCs. The receptors derive from a woman in her thirties or forties in good health and CMV-seropositive.

V gene TRBV6-5 combines with J gene TRBJ2-7, with TRBD1 as a possible D gene (5 bases). CDR3 length: 15 amino acids. V lost 0 bases and J 2 bases, leaving 11 bases between the germline ends. Germline CDR1 reads MNHEY; CDR2 reads SVGAGI. In nucleotides, the CDR3 is TGTGCCAGCAGTTACTCAGGGGCCCCAACCTACGAGCAGTACTTC. The encoded protein is CASSYSGAPTYEQYF.

The chain is built from TRBV5-4 and TRBJ2-1, with 8 bases aligning to TRBD2. This CDR3 contains 16 residues. The V gene's germline CDR1 is SGHNT and CDR2 YYREEE (reference sequence). The J segment lost 1 base and the V segment lost 3 bases, leaving 6 bases of the junction unmatched. For the CDR3, the DNA is TGTGCCAGCAGCTCGCAACTAGCGGCTTCCTACAATGAGCAGTTCTTC. Protein product: CASSSQLAASYNEQFF.

This clone was recorded a few times. The sample contains more than one DNA sequence encoding this CDR3. The V call is TRBV30, the J call TRBJ2-5; the D gene is possibly TRBD2 (5 bases). The CDR3 runs 12 residues. Per germline, CDR1 GTSNPN and CDR2 SVGIG (reference sequence). V was shortened by 1 base and J by 5 bases, with 8 bases between the two germline ends. CDR3 protein: CAWSEGGETQYF. For the CDR3, the DNA is TGTGCCTGGAGTGAGGGCGGGGAGACCCAGTACTTC.

This chain uses TRBV5-8 with TRBJ1-2, with D unclear. In germline, CDR1 is SGHTS, CDR2 YDEGEE. Deletions cut 6 bases from V and 5 bases from J, with 17 bases between. The CDR3 extends over 14 amino acids. The CDR3: CASTLDGDLYGYTF. The CDR3 DNA reads TGTGCCAGCACCCTTGACGGAGACCTTTATGGCTACACCTTC.

This clone was counted a single time. This chain uses TRBV4-3 with TRBJ2-7, with 11 bases matching TRBD2. Unmatched junction bases numbered 4, after V lost 0 bases and J lost 6 bases. The germline V gene encodes CDR1 LGHNA and CDR2 YSLEER. The CDR3 covers 15 residues. The CDR3 DNA follows: TGCGCCAGCAGCCAAGATGCTAGCGGGAGGTGCGAGCAGTACTTC. Protein: CASSQDASGRCEQYF.

This chain uses TRBV5-1 with TRBJ1-2; no reliable D call. The CDR3 totals 12 residues. CDR1 and CDR2 (germline): SGHRS, YFSETQ. V was trimmed by 2 bases and J by 13 bases, leaving 15 bases between them. This chain's CDR3 is CASSFDERASTF. CDR3 bases: TGCGCCAGCAGCTTCGATGAGCGGGCCTCCACCTTC.

The chain employs TRBV6-5 and TRBJ2-2, with D unresolved. Between the trimmed V and J ends, which lost 0 bases and 4 bases, there was a span of 3 bases. Germline V lookup: CDR1 MNHEY, CDR2 SVGAGI. There are 13 residues in the CDR3. In nucleotides, the CDR3 is TGTGCCAGCAGTTACTCGGCCACCGGGGAGCTGTTTTTT. As protein: CASSYSATGELFF.

The chain's CDR3 is CASSLDGIQETQYF. The CDR3 DNA reads TGTGCCAGCAGCTTAGACGGGATACAAGAGACCCAGTACTTC. V and J are TRBV7-2 and TRBJ2-5, with D perhaps matching TRBD2 (5 bases). The germline V gene encodes CDR1 SGHTA and CDR2 FQGNSA. V was trimmed by 1 base and J by 2 bases, leaving 8 bases between them. The CDR3 is 14 amino acids.

The DNA of the CDR3 is TGTGCCAGCAGCGCCGCTTGGGGCCGAAATTATGGCTACACCTTC. It codes for CASSAAWGRNYGYTF. The rearrangement joins TRBV27 to TRBJ1-2, with a weak D call TRBD1 (5 bases). This CDR3 is 15 amino acids long. With 6 bases removed from V and 5 bases from J, the gap between germline ends came to 19 bases. Per the germline V gene, CDR1 is MNHEY and CDR2 is SMNVEV (reference sequence).

J is TRBJ1-5 and V is TRBV27; D is perhaps TRBD1 (6 bases). Trimming pared 3 bases from V and 9 bases from J, leaving 21 bases between. The CDR3 is 16 residues long. Germline CDR1 is MNHEY and CDR2 is SMNVEV (reference sequence). CDR3 sequence reads: CASSFPDRGVVRPQHF. CDR3 bases: TGTGCCAGCAGTTTCCCGGACAGAGGGGTGGTGAGGCCCCAGCATTTT.

This clone came up a few times. This chain links TRBV11-2 with TRBJ2-1; 7 nucleotides align to TRBD2. The CDR3 runs 15 residues. V lost 3 bases and J lost 5; bases outside the gene matches: 7. CDR1 SGHAT and CDR2 FQNNGV come from the germline V gene. The chain's CDR3 is CASSFSRGRDNEQFF. CDR3 in DNA: TGTGCCAGCAGCTTCAGCCGCGGGAGAGACAATGAGCAGTTCTTC.